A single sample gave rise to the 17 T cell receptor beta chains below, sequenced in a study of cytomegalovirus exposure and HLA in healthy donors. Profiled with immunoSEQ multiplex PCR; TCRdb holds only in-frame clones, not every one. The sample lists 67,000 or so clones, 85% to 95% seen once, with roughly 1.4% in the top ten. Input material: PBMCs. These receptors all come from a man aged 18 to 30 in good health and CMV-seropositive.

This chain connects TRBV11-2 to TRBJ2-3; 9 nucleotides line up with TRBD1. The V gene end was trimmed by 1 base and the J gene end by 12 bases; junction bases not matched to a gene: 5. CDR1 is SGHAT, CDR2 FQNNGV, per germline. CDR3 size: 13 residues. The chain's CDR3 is CASSLGQGVGQYF. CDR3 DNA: TGTGCCAGCAGCTTAGGACAGGGGGTAGGACAGTATTTT.

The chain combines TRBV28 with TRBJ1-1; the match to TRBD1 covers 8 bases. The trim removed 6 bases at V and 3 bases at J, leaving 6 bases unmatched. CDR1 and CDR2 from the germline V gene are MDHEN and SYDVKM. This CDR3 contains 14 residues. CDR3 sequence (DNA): TGTGCCAGCAGCCCTCCAGGGGGCTACACTGAAGCTTTCTTT. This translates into CASSPPGGYTEAFF.

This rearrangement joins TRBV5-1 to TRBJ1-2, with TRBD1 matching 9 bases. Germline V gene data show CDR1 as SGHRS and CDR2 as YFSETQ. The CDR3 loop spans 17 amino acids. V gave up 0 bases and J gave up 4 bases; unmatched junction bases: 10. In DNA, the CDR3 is TGCGCCAGCAGCTTGGACAGGGGGCGTAGATTAGGCTATGGCTACACCTTC. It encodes CASSLDRGRRLGYGYTF.

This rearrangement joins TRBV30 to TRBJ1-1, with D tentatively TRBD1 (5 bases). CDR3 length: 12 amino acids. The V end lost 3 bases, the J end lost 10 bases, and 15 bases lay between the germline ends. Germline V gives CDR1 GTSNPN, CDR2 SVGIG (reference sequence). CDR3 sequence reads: CAWRGGSPRAFF. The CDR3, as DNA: TGTGCCTGGAGGGGGGGGAGCCCCCGAGCTTTCTTT.

The CDR3 coding sequence is TGTGCCAGCAGACTAGACGGGGGTTACGCTGAAGCTTTCTTT. Protein product: CASRLDGGYAEAFF. The chain joins TRBV28 to TRBJ1-1, with a tentative D call TRBD1 (5 bases). The length of the CDR3 is 14 residues. Germline CDR1 MDHEN, CDR2 SYDVKM. The V and J ends lost 6 bases and 6 bases respectively, with 17 bases between them.

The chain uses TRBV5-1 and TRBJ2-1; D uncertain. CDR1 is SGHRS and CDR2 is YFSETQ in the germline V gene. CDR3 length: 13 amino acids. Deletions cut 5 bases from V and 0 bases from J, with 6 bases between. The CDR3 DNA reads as TGCGCCAGCAGGGCCGACTCCTACAATGAGCAGTTCTTC. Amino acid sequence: CASRADSYNEQFF.

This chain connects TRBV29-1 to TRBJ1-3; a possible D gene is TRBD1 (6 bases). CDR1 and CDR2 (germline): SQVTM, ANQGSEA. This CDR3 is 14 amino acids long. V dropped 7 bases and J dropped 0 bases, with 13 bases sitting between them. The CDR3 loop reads CSAEGHLSGNTIYF. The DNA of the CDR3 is TGCAGCGCTGAGGGACATCTCTCTGGAAACACCATATATTTT.

Here the CDR3 reads CASREQGTEAFF. The CDR3 DNA reads TGCGCCAGCAGGGAACAGGGCACTGAAGCTTTCTTT. V usage is TRBV5-1 and J usage is TRBJ1-1; tentatively, D is TRBD1 (6 bases). CDR1 and CDR2 (germline): SGHRS, YFSETQ. CDR3 size: 12 residues. The germline V and J ends were trimmed by 5 bases and 4 bases, with 9 bases remaining between them.

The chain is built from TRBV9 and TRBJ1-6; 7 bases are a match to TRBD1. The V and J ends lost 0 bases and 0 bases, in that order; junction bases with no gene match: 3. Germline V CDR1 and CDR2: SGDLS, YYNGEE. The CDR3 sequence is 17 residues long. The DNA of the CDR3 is TGTGCCAGCAGCGTAGCGGGACAGAGCTCCTATAATTCACCCCTCCACTTT. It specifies CASSVAGQSSYNSPLHF.

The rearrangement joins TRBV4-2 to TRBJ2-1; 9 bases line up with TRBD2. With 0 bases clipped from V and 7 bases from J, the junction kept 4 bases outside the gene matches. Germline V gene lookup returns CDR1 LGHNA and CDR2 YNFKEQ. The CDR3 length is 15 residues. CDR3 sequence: CASSQDGLAGNEQFF. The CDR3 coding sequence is TGTGCCAGCAGCCAAGATGGCCTAGCGGGGAATGAGCAGTTCTTC.

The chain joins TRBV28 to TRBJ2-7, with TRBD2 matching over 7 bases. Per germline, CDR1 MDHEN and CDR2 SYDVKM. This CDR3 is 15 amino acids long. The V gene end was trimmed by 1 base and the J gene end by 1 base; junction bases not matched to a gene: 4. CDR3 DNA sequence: TGTGCCAGCAGTTTATTGGTGGGAGGGTCCTACGAGCAGTACTTC. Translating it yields CASSLLVGGSYEQYF.

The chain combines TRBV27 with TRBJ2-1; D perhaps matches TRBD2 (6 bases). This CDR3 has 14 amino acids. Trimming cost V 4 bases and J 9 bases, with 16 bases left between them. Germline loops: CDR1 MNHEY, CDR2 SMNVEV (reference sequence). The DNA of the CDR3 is TGTGCCAGCAGTTCCTTTACACTAGCTAGTGAGCAGTTCTTC. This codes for CASSSFTLASEQFF.

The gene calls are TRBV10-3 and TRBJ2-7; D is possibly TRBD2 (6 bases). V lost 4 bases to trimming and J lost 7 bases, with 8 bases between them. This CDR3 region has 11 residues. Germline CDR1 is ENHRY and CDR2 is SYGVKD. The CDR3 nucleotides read TGTGCCATCAGTGTCGGGGGAGAGCAGTACTTC. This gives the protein CAISVGGEQYF.

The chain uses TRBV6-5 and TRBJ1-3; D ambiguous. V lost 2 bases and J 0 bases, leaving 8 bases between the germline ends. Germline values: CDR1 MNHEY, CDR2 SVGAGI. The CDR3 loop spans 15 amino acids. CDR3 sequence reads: CASSYGQDSGNTIYF. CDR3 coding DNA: TGTGCCAGCAGTTACGGCCAGGACTCTGGAAACACCATATATTTT.

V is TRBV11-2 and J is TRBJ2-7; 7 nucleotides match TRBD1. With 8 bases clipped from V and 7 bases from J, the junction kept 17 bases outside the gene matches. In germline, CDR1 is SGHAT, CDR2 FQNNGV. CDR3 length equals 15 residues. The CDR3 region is CASGMTGSSSREQYF. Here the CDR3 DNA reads TGTGCCAGCGGGATGACAGGGAGCAGTTCGCGTGAGCAGTACTTC. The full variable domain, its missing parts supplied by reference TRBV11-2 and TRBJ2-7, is EAGVAQSPRYKIIEKRQSVAFWCNPISGHATLYWYQQILGQGPKLLIQFQNNGVVDDSQLPKDRFSAERLKGVDSTLKIQPAKLEDSAVYLCASGMTGSSSREQYFGPGTRLTVT.

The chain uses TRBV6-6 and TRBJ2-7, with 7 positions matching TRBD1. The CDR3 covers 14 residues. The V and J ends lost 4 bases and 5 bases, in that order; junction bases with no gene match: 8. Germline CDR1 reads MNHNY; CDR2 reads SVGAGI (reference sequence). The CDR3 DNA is TGTGCCAGCAGTTCCCCAGGGGGATCCCACGAGCAGTACTTC. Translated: CASSSPGGSHEQYF.

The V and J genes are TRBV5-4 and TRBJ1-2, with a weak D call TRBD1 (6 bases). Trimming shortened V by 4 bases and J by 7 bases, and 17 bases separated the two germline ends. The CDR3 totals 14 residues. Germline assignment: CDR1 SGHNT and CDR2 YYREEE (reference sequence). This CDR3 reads CASSLQGNRGGYTF. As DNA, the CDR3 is TGTGCCAGCAGCCTCCAGGGGAATCGCGGTGGCTACACCTTC.